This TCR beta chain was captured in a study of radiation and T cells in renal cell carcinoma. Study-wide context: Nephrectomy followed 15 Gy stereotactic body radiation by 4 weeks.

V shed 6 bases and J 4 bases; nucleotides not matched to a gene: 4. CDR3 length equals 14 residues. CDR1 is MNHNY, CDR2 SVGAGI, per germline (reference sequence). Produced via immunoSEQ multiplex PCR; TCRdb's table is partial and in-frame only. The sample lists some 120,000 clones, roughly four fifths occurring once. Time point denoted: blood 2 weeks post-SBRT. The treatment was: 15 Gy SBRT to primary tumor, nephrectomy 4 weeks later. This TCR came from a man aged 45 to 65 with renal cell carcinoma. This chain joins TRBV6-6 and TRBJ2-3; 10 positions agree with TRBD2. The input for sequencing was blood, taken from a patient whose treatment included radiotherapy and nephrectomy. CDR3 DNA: TGTGCCAGCAGCCGAAGCGGGGGGGCAGATACGCAGTATTTT. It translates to CASSRSGGADTQYF.